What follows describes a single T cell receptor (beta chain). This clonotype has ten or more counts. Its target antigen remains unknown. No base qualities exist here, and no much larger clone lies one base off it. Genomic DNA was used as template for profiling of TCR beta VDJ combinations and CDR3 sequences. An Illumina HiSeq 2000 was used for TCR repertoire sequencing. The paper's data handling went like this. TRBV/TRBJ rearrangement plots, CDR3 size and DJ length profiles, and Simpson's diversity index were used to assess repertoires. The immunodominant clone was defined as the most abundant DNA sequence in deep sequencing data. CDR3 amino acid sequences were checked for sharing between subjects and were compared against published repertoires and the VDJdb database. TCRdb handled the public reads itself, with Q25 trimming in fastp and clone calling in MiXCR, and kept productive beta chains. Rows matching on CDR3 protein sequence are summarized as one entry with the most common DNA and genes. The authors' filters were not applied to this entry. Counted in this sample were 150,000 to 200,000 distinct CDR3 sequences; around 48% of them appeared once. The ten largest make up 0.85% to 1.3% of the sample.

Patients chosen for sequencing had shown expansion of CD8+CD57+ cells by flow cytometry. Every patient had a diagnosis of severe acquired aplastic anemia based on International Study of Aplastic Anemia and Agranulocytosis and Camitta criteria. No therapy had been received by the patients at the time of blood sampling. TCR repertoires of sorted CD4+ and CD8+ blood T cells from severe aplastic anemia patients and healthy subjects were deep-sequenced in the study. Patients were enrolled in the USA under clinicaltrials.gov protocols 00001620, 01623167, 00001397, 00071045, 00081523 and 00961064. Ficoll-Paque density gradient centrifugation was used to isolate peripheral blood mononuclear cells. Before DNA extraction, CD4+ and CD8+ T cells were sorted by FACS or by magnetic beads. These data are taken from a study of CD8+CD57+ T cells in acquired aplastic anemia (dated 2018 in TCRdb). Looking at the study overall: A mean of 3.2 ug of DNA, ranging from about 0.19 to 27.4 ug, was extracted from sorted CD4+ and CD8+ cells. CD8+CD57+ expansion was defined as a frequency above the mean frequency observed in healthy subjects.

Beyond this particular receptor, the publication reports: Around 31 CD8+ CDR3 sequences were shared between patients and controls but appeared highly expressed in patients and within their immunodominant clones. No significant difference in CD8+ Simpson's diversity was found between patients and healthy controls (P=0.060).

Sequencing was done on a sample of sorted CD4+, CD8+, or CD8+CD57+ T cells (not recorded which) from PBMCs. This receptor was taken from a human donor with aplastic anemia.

The nucleotide sequence is TGCAGTGGGTCAGGGGGCTCCTACGAGCAGTACTTC. Translated, this is CSGSGGSYEQYF. This chain joins TRBV20-1 to TRBJ2-7; TRBD1 agrees with 7 junctional bases. The CDR3 measures 12 amino acids from cysteine to phenylalanine. Only the CDR3 region is kept as DNA, spanning 36 bases read in frame from base 1. V lost 7 bases and J lost 0 bases, and the count of bases not matched to a germline gene is 3. Reading the germline V gene (reference sequence) gives CDR1 DFQATT and CDR2 SNEGSKA.